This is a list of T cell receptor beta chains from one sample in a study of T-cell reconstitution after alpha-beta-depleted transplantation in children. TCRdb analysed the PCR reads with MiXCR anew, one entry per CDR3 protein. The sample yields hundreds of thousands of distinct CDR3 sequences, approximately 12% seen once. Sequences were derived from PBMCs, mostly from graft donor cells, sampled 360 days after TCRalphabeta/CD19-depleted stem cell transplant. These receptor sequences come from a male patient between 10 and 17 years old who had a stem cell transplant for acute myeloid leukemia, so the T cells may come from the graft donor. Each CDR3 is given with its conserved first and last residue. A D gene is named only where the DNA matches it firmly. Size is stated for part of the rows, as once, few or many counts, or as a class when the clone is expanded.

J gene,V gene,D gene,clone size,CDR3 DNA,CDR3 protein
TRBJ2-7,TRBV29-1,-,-,TGCAGCGTTGGTGGAGGACAGGGAGGGGACGAGCAGTACTTC,CSVGGGQGGDEQYF
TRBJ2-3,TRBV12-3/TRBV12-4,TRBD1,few,TGTGCCAGCAGTCTGTGGACAGGGGTGGCAGATACGCAGTATTTT,CASSLWTGVADTQYF
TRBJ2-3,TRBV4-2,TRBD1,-,TGTGCCAGCAGCCAACTGAGCGGGACAGGGAACGCAGATACGCAGTATTTT,CASSQLSGTGNADTQYF
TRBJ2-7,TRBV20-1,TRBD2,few,TGCAGTGCCAGAGATGCGGGGAGGGGTAACTACGAGCAGTACTTC,CSARDAGRGNYEQYF
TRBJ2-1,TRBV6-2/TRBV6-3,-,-,TGTGCCAGCGGCCTTTCGGTTAAAAGAGAGCAGTTCTTC,CASGLSVKREQFF
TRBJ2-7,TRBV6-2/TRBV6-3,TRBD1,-,TGTGCCAGCAACCCTATCAGACGACAGGGATTGTCCTACGAGCAGTACTTC,CASNPIRRQGLSYEQYF
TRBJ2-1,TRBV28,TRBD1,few,TGTGCCAGCAGCCTCCTACGGGACAGGGGGCAGAATGAGCAGTTCTTC,CASSLLRDRGQNEQFF
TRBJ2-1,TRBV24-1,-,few,TGTGCCACCAGTGACCACGGGCACAATGAGCAGTTCTTC,CATSDHGHNEQFF
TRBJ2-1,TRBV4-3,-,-,TGCGCCAGCAGCCCCCTAGGGCAGGGAACCAACAAAATCTCCTACAATGAGCAGTTCTTC,CASSPLGQGTNKISYNEQFF
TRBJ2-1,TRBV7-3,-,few,TGTGCCAGCAGCTTAATCCCCCGTTACAATGAGCAGTTCTTC,CASSLIPRYNEQFF
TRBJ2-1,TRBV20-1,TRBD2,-,TGCAGTGCTAACCCGGGAGGGCCGGCCTACAATGAGCAGTTCTTC,CSANPGGPAYNEQFF
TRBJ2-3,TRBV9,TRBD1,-,TGTGCCAGCAGCTCCGGGACAGGGGCCCCATTGAATACGCAGTATTTT,CASSSGTGAPLNTQYF
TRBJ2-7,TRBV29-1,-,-,TGCAGCGTTGTGGGCACCTCCTACGAGCAGTACTTC,CSVVGTSYEQYF
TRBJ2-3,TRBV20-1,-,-,TGCAGTGCTAGATTAACACCTGCTCCTCCCTGGGAAGATACGCAGTATTTT,CSARLTPAPPWEDTQYF
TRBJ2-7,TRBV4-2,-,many,TGTGCCAGCAGTCATTCCTCCAGCTCCTACGAGCAGTACTTC,CASSHSSSSYEQYF
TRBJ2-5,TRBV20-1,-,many,TGCAGTGCTAGAGTAAATACGGGCCGGGAGACCCAGTACTTC,CSARVNTGRETQYF
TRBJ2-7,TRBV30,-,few,TGTGCCTGCGGGGGGGGACAGGGAATTTTTGAGCAGTACTTC,CACGGGQGIFEQYF
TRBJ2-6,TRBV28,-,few,TGTGCCAGCATAGAAGGGCACTCTGGGGCCAACGTCCTGACTTTC,CASIEGHSGANVLTF
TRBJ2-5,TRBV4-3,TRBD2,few,TGCGCCAGCAGCCAACGACTAGCGGACCAAGAGACCCAGTACTTC,CASSQRLADQETQYF
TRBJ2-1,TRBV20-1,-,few,TGCAGTGCTGCTAATTATAGACGGAATGAGCAGTTCTTC,CSAANYRRNEQFF
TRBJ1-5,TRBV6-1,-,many,TGTGCCAGCAGTGAATGGACCCAGCCCCAGCATTTT,CASSEWTQPQHF
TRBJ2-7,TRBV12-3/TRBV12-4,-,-,TGTGCCAGCATCGGGGGCCGACCCTACGAGCAGTACTTC,CASIGGRPYEQYF
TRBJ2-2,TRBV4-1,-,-,TGCGCCAGCAGCCGGTCATTATCGGGAGACATCGGCCGGTCATCCCCCGGGGAGCTGTTTTTT,CASSRSLSGDIGRSSPGELFF
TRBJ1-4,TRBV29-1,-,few,TGCAGCGTCTTTGACGGCCTGGGGGAAAAACTGTTTTTT,CSVFDGLGEKLFF
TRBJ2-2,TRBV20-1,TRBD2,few,TGCAGTGCTAGGGCCCTAGGAGCGGGAGACGACACCGGGGAGCTGTTTTTT,CSARALGAGDDTGELFF
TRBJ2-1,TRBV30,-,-,TGTGCCTGGGGCCGGGACCTAGGGTTCTACAATGAGCAGTTCTTC,CAWGRDLGFYNEQFF
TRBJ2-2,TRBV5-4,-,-,TGTGCCAGCAGCTCCCCAGTTGACACCGGGGAGCTGTTTTTT,CASSSPVDTGELFF
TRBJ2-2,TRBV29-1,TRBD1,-,TGCAGCGTAGCCCGGACAGGGGCAAACACCGGGGAGCTGTTTTTT,CSVARTGANTGELFF
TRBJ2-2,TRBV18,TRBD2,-,TGTGCCAGCTCACAGAGCGGGAGTATCACCGGGGAGCTGTTTTTT,CASSQSGSITGELFF
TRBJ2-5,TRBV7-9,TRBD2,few,TGTGCCAGCAGCTGGCCACTAGCGGGCCTGGGGACCCAGTACTTC,CASSWPLAGLGTQYF
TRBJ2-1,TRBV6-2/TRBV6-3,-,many,TGTGCCAGCAGTTTAAGCGGGCTAACCTACAATGAGCAGTTCTTC,CASSLSGLTYNEQFF
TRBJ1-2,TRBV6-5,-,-,TGTGCCAGCAGTTACTTGGGGGCAGGGAACTATGGCTACACCTTC,CASSYLGAGNYGYTF
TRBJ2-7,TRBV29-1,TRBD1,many,TGCAGCGGGACAGGGACCCCTTTCTACGAGCAGTACTTC,CSGTGTPFYEQYF
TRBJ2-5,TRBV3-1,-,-,TGTGCCAGCAGCCCCGACTATAAGGAGACCCAGTACTTC,CASSPDYKETQYF
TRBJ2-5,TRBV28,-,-,TGTGCCAGCAGTTTTGGTCGCCCGCAAGAGACCCAGTACTTC,CASSFGRPQETQYF
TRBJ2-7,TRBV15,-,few,TGTGCCACCAGCAGGGAGTCAGGCTACGAGCAGTACTTC,CATSRESGYEQYF
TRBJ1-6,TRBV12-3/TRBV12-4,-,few,TGTGCCAGCAGGGGGACCGGGCCTTCACCCCTCCACTTT,CASRGTGPSPLHF
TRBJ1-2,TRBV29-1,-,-,TGCAGCGTTGAAATGCCCGGGACTAACTATGGCTACACCTTC,CSVEMPGTNYGYTF
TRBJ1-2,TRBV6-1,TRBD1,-,TGTGCCAGCAGGACCGGGACAGGGCCCTTCTATGGCTACACCTTC,CASRTGTGPFYGYTF
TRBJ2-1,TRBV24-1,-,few,TGTGCCACCAGTGATTTGCAGGACCCAAGGTACAATGAGCAGTTCTTC,CATSDLQDPRYNEQFF
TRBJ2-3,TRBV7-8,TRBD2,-,TGTGCCAGCAGCTTAGGGGCTAGCGGGCCTATCACAGATACGCAGTATTTT,CASSLGASGPITDTQYF
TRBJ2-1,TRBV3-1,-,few,TGTGCCAGCAGCCAACGGGTCTTGTCCTACAATGAGCAGTTCTTC,CASSQRVLSYNEQFF
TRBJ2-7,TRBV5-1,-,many,TGCGCCAGCAGCTTGGGACCTCTTAACGAGCAGTACTTC,CASSLGPLNEQYF
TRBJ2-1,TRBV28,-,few,TGTGCCAGCAGTCACACCTTAGCGGTTAGCTCCTACAATGAGCAGTTCTTC,CASSHTLAVSSYNEQFF
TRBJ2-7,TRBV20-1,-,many,TGCAGTGCCCCGCCGCGGGACCGCCCTACCTACGAGCAGTACTTC,CSAPPRDRPTYEQYF
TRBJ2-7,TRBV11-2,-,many,TGTGCCAGCAGCTCCCACGATGTGAGGAGTAGGCGCGAGCAGTACTTC,CASSSHDVRSRREQYF
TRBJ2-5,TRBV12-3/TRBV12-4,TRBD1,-,TGTGCCAGCAGTGAGTTGACAGGGCTAGGGACCCAGTACTTC,CASSELTGLGTQYF
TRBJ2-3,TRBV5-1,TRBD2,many,TGCGCCAGCAGCTTGTCGACTAGCGGGGTTCCTCGGGATACGCAGTATTTT,CASSLSTSGVPRDTQYF